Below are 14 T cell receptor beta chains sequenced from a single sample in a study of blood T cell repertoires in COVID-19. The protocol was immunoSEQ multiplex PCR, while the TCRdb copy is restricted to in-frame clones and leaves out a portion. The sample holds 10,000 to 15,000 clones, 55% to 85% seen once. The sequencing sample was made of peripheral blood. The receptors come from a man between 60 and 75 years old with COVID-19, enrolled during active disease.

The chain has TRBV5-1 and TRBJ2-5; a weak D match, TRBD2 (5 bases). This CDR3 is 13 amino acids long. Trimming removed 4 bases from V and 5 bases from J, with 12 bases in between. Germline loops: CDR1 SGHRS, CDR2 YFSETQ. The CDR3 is CASSLGLGETQYF. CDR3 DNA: TGCGCCAGCAGCCTCGGACTGGGGGAGACCCAGTACTTC.

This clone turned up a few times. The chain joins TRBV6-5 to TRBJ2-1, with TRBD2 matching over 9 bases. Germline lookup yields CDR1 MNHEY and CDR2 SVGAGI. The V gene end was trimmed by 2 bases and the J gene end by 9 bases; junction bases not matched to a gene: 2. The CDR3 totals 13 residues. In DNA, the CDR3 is TGTGCCAGCAGTTACGGTAGCGGGGGTGAGCAGTTCTTC. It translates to CASSYGSGGEQFF.

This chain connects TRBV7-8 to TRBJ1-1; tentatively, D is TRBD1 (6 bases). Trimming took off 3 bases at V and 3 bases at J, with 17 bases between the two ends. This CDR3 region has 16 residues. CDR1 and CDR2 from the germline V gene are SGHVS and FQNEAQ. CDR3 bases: TGTGCCAGCAGCTTTTTAGCAATCGGGGGGCACACTGAAGCTTTCTTT. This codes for CASSFLAIGGHTEAFF.

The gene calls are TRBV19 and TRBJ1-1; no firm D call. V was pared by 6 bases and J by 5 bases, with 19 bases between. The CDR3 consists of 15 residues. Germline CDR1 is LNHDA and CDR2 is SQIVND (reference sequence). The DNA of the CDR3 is TGTGCCAGTAGCGGACTACCCAAAAGTTGGACTGAAGCTTTCTTT. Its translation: CASSGLPKSWTEAFF.

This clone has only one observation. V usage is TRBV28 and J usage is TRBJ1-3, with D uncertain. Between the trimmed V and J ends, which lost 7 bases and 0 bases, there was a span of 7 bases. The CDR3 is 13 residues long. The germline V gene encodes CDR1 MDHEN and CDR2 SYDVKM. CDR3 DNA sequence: TGTGCCAGCATCGAGTACTCTGGAAACACCATATATTTT. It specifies CASIEYSGNTIYF.

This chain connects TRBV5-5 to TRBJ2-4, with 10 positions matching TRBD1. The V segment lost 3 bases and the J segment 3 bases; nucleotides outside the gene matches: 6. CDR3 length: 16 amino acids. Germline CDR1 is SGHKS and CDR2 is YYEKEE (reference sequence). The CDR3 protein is CASSSGQGSFKNIQYF. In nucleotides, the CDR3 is TGTGCCAGCAGCTCGGGACAGGGGAGTTTCAAAAACATTCAGTACTTC. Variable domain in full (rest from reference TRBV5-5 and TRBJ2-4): DAGVTQSPTHLIKTRGQQVTLRCSPISGHKSVSWYQQVLGQGPQFIFQYYEKEERGRGNFPDRFSARQFPNYSSELNVNALLLGDSALYLCASSSGQGSFKNIQYFGAGTRLSVL.

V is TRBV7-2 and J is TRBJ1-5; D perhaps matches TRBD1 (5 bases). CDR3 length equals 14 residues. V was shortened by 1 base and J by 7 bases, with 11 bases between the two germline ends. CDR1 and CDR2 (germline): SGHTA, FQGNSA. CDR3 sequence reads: CASSLEQGGQPQHF. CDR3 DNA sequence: TGTGCCAGCAGCTTAGAGCAGGGCGGCCAGCCCCAGCATTTT. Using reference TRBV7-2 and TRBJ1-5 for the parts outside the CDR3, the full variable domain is GAGVSQSPSNKVTEKGKDVELRCDPISGHTALYWYRQSLGQGLEFLIYFQGNSAPDKSGLPSDRFSAERTGGSVSTLTIQRTQQEDSAVYLCASSLEQGGQPQHFGDGTRLSIL.

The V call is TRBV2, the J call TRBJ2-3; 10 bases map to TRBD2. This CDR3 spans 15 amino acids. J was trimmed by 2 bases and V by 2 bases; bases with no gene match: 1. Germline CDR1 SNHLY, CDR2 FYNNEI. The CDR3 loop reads CASSESGRATDTQYF. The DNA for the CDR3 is TGTGCCAGCAGTGAAAGCGGGAGGGCCACAGATACGCAGTATTTT.

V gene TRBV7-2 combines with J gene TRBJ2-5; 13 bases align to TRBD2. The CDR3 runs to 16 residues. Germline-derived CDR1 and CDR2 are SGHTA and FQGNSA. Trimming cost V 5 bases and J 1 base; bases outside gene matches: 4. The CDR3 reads CASSPTSGRTQETQYF. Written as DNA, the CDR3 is TGTGCCAGCAGCCCGACTAGCGGGAGGACCCAAGAGACCCAGTACTTC. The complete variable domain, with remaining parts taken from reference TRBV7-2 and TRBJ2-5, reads GAGVSQSPSNKVTEKGKDVELRCDPISGHTALYWYRQSLGQGLEFLIYFQGNSAPDKSGLPSDRFSAERTGGSVSTLTIQRTQQEDSAVYLCASSPTSGRTQETQYFGPGTRLLVL.

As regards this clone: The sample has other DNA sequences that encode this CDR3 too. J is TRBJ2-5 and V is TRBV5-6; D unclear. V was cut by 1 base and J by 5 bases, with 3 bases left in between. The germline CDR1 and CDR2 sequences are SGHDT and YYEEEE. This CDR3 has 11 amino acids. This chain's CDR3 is CASSLRETQYF. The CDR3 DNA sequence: TGTGCCAGCAGCTTGCGGGAGACCCAGTACTTC.

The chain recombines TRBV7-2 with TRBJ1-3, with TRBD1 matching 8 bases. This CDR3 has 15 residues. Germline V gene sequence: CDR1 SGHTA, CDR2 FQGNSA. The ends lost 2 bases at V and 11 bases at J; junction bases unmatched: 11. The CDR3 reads CASSLSDLDREAIYF. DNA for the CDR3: TGTGCCAGCAGCTTATCCGACCTGGACAGGGAGGCCATATATTTT.

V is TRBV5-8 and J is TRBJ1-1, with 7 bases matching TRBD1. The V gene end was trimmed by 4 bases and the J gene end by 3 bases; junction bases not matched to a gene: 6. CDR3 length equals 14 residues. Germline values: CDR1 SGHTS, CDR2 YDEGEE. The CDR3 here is CASSPDDRDTEAFF. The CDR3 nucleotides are TGTGCCAGCAGCCCTGATGACAGGGACACTGAAGCTTTCTTT.

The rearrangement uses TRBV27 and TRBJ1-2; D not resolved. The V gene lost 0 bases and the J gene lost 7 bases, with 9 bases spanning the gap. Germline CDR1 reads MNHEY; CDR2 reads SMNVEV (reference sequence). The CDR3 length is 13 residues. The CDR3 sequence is CASSLSWERGYTF. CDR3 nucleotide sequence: TGTGCCAGCAGTTTATCGTGGGAGCGTGGCTACACCTTC.

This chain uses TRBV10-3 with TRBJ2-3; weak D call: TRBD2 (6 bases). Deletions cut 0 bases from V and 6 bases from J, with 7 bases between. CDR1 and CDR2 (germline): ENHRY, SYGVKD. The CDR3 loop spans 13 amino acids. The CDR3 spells CAISESLADTQYF. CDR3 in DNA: TGTGCCATCAGTGAGTCGCTAGCGGATACGCAGTATTTT.